What follows describes a single T cell receptor beta chain. After isolation, RNA underwent reverse transcription to generate cDNA as the sequencing template. Sequencing used immunoSEQ multiplex PCR; TCRdb keeps in-frame clones, though not all of them. The sample consists of thousands of clones, about 66% of them appearing once. The record originates from a study of CD8+ T cells in alopecia areata. Researchers gathered lesional scalp punch biopsies and peripheral blood from patients with alopecia areata. The sequence was obtained from a human donor with alopecia areata. The sequences come from skin, collected at week 0.

The CDR3 here is CASSLRETGGLGELFF. The CDR3 nucleotides read TGTGCCAGCAGCTTGCGTGAGACAGGGGGCCTCGGGGAGCTGTTTTTT. The V and J genes are TRBV5-6 and TRBJ2-2, with TRBD1 matching over 10 bases. Germline CDR1 reads SGHDT; CDR2 reads YYEEEE. V shed 1 base, J shed 7 bases, and the junction held 7 bases outside the gene matches. The CDR3 is 16 amino acids.